The clone carrying this T cell receptor (beta chain) was seen ten or more times. The antigen remains undetermined. Every sampled donor was Caucasian and healthy. The data originate from a study of identical twins. TCRdb used MiXCR to reprocess the 5' RACE reads, holding one entry per CDR3 protein. The top ten hold around 3.4% of the sample, which has nearly 250,000 distinct CDR3 sequences, around 6.6% seen once. General observations from the study: Abundant beta clonotypes from cord blood had fewer insertions, unlike memory repertoires, which showed none. The authors noted that invariant MAIT and iNKT cells could partly confound zero-insertion analyses.

The CDR3 covers 13 residues. Trimming stripped 2 bases from V and 3 bases from J, with 8 bases between. Germline V CDR1 and CDR2: SGHVS, FQNEAQ. These data were also filed under a second study, of yellow fever vaccine responses in identical twins.

The chain joins TRBV7-8 to TRBJ2-7; D possibly corresponds to TRBD2 (5 bases). Input material: memory (CD45RO+) T cells sorted from blood. The TCR originated in a woman aged 18-30 years in good health. The CDR3 sequence: CASSLIRGYEQYF. The CDR3 DNA reads as TGTGCCAGCAGCTTAATACGGGGCTACGAGCAGTACTTC.